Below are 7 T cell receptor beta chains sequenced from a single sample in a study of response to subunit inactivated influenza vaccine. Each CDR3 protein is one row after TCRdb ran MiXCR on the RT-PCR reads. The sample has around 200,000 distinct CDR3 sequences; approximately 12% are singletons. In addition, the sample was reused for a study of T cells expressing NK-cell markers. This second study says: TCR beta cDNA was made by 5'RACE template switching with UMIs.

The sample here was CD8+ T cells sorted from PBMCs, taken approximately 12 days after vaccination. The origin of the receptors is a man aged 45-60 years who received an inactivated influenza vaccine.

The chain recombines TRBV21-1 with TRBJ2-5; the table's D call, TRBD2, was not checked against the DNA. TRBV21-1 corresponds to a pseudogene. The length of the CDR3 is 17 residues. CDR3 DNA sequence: TGTGCCAGCAGTACCAAGGGGGGAGGCCCTGTCGGAGAGACCCAGTACTTC. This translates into CASSTKGGGPVGETQYF.

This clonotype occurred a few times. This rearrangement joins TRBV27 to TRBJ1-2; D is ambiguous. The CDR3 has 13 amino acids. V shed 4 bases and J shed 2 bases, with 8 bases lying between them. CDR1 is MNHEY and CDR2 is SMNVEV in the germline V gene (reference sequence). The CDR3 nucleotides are TGTGCCAGCAGTTCCGGCAGAAACTATGGCTACACCTTC. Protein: CASSSGRNYGYTF.

The CDR3 spells CASSIADGRELFF. The CDR3 DNA reads as TGTGCCAGCAGTATAGCGGACGGCCGAGAGCTGTTTTTT. The V and J genes are TRBV6-1 and TRBJ2-2, with a possible D match to TRBD2 (6 bases). V was pared by 5 bases and J by 11 bases, with 15 bases between. The CDR3 totals 13 residues. Germline CDR1 is MNHNS and CDR2 is SASEGT.

Written as DNA, the CDR3 is TGTGCCAGCAGTTACTCGACACAGAATCAAGAGACCCAGTACTTC. Encoded protein: CASSYSTQNQETQYF. The chain links TRBV6-2 or TRBV6-3 to TRBJ2-5, with D hard to call. V lost 0 bases to trimming and J lost 2 bases, with 10 bases between them. The CDR3 length is 15 residues. The germline V gene encodes CDR1 MNHEY and CDR2 SVGEGT.

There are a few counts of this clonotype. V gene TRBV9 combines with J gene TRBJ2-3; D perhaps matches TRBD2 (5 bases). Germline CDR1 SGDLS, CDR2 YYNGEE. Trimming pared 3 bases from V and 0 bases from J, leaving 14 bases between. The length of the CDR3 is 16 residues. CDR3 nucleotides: TGTGCCAGCAGCGAGGACTTTTTAGGTAGCACAGATACGCAGTATTTT. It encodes CASSEDFLGSTDTQYF.

The CDR3 nucleotides read TGTGCCAGCAGTTTATCGGTACAGCCTAATGAGCAGTTCTTC. This encodes CASSLSVQPNEQFF. The V call is TRBV27, the J call TRBJ2-1, with no clear D. From germline, CDR1 is MNHEY and CDR2 SMNVEV (reference sequence). V lost 0 bases and J 7 bases, leaving 10 bases between the germline ends. The CDR3 loop spans 14 amino acids.

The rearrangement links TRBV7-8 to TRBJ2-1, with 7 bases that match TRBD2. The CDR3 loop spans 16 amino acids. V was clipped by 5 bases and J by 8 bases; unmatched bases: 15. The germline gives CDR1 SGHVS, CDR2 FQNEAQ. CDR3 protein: CASSPPGTTSSYEQFF. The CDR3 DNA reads TGTGCCAGCAGCCCGCCCGGGACTACAAGCAGCTATGAGCAGTTCTTC. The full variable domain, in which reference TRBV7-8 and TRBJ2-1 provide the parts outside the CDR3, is GAGVSQSPRYKVAKRGQDVALRCDPISGHVSLFWYQQALGQGPEFLTYFQNEAQLDKSGLPSDRFFAERPEGSVSTLKIQRTQQEDSAVYLCASSPPGTTSSYEQFFGPGTRLTVL.